This T cell receptor (beta chain) was recorded in a study of blood T cell repertoires in COVID-19. Looking at the study overall: Spain, Italy and the United States supplied samples that represented acute and convalescent COVID-19. Sample material is recorded as cDNA or gDNA derived from T cells, B-cell-depleted T cells, or PBMCs.

Study processing details: From reference gene primer amplification, estimates of nucleated cell counts were derived. Clones were read by immunoSEQ multiplex PCR, and TCRdb kept only the in-frame ones, dropping some. V, J and clone size were drawn from that table, and D and trimming were deduced from the DNA. The data contain under 200,000 clones, around 90% of them singletons. The germline gives CDR1 MNHEY, CDR2 SVGAGI. CDR3 length equals 15 residues. The V gene lost 2 bases and the J gene lost 2 bases, with 11 bases spanning the gap. Sequenced input: peripheral blood. This sequence originates from a young man with acute or convalescent COVID-19. The rearrangement uses TRBV6-5 and TRBJ2-3; possible D gene TRBD1, 6 bases. CDR3 coding DNA: TGTGCCAGCAGTTACAACAGGGCGAACACAGATACGCAGTATTTT. As protein: CASSYNRANTDTQYF.